A selection of T cell receptor beta chains follows, all from one sample in a study of PD-L1 blockade in urothelial cancer. Sequenced by immunoSEQ multiplex PCR; TCRdb stores in-frame clones only, minus some. The sample contains about 95,000 clones, around 86% of which appear only once. Sequenced material: PBMCs, taken around atezolizumab (anti-PD-L1) treatment. The receptors were sampled from a man in his 60s with urothelial cancer. The CDR3 runs from the conserved cysteine through the conserved F or W. A D gene is named only where the DNA matches it firmly. A row's size may be missing; if present it is once, few, many or a size class.

CDR3 DNA,CDR3 protein,V gene,J gene,D gene,clone size
TGTGCCAGCAGTGACTCGATCGGGGTTGGCTACACCTTC,CASSDSIGVGYTF,TRBV6-4,TRBJ1-2,NA,NA
TGTGCCAGTAGTATAGGGCCGGGACAGGTTGGAGCCTACGAGCAGTACTTC,CASSIGPGQVGAYEQYF,TRBV19,TRBJ2-7,TRBD1,NA
TGTGCCAGCAGCTTGGGTACAGGGGGCAAGTACAATGAGCAGTTCTTC,CASSLGTGGKYNEQFF,TRBV5-4,TRBJ2-1,TRBD1,NA
TGTGCCAGCAGCTATATCGGGGGGGCTGTGGAAAAACTGTTTTTT,CASSYIGGAVEKLFF,TRBV7-2,TRBJ1-4,NA,NA
TGTGCCAGCAGTTTTCGGGGGGACTCCTACGAGCAGTACTTC,CASSFRGDSYEQYF,TRBV28,TRBJ2-7,TRBD2,NA
TGTGCCAGCAGTGTTCAGGGTTTAAGCACTGAAGCTTTCTTT,CASSVQGLSTEAFF,TRBV2,TRBJ1-1,NA,NA
TGCGCCAGCAGCTTGAGGGACTCGAGTTACAATGAGCAGTTCTTC,CASSLRDSSYNEQFF,TRBV5-1,TRBJ2-1,NA,once
TGTGCCAGCAGCTCCCTAAAGGTAAGGGGAGGAACTGAGCAGTTCTTC,CASSSLKVRGGTEQFF,TRBV9,TRBJ2-1,NA,NA
TGTGCCAGCAGCTTTGGGCAGGGGGGGAACACTGAAGCTTTCTTT,CASSFGQGGNTEAFF,TRBV11-1,TRBJ1-1,TRBD1,NA
TGCGCCAGCAGCTTGTCGGCGGGGGCCTACGAGCAGTACTTC,CASSLSAGAYEQYF,TRBV5-1,TRBJ2-7,TRBD2,NA
TGTGCCAGCAGCCCTAGCGGCCGTTTTGTCAACACTGAAGCTTTCTTT,CASSPSGRFVNTEAFF,TRBV9,TRBJ1-1,NA,NA
TGCAGCGTTGGTCATAACACCGGGGAGCTGTTTTTT,CSVGHNTGELFF,TRBV29-1,TRBJ2-2,NA,NA
TGTGCCAGCAGTTACTCGCCGGTGAACACTGAAGCTTTCTTT,CASSYSPVNTEAFF,TRBV6-6,TRBJ1-1,NA,NA
TGTGCCAGCAGTTTATTAGGGCTAGCCCTTGGCAATGAGCAGTTCTTC,CASSLLGLALGNEQFF,TRBV27,TRBJ2-1,NA,NA
TGCGCCAGCAGCTTGGCTCAGGGTACTGGGAAACTGTTTTTT,CASSLAQGTGKLFF,TRBV5-1,TRBJ1-4,NA,NA
TGTGCCAGCAGCTTAGGCCTTACCCCGGGACAGGGGGTTATAGATACGCAATATTTT,CASSLGLTPGQGVIDTQYF,TRBV13,TRBJ2-3,TRBD1,once
TGCGCCAGCAGCTTGGTGGCAGGGATAACGACTGAAGCTTTCTTT,CASSLVAGITTEAFF,TRBV5-1,TRBJ1-1,NA,once
TGCGCCAGCAGCCAAACTGTTGGGGGCGATCTGGGAGAGACCCAGTACTTC,CASSQTVGGDLGETQYF,TRBV4-3,TRBJ2-5,NA,NA
TGCAGCGTCGCCATGCTAGCGGGGACCTACAATGAGCAGTTCTTC,CSVAMLAGTYNEQFF,TRBV29-1,TRBJ2-1,TRBD2,NA
TGTGCCAGCAGTTCCTCGGGAGGAAGCACTGAAGCTTTCTTT,CASSSSGGSTEAFF,TRBV11-2,TRBJ1-1,NA,NA
TGTGCCAGCATAGAGGGAGATTACACCGGGGAGCTGTTTTTT,CASIEGDYTGELFF,TRBV6-6,TRBJ2-2,NA,NA
TGTGCCAGCAGCTTAGAGGCAGGGCAACAGCCCCAGCATTTT,CASSLEAGQQPQHF,TRBV7-2,TRBJ1-5,NA,NA
TGTGCCAGCAGCGTATCAGGGGAGTTCCGCGAGCAGTACTTC,CASSVSGEFREQYF,TRBV9,TRBJ2-7,NA,NA
TGTGCCAGCGCCACAGGGGGGTGGAATCAGCCCCAGCATTTT,CASATGGWNQPQHF,TRBV27,TRBJ1-5,TRBD1,NA
TGTGCCAGCAGTCCCGGGACAGCCTCTGGGGCCAACGTCCTGACTTTC,CASSPGTASGANVLTF,TRBV28,TRBJ2-6,TRBD1,NA
TGTGCCAGCAGTGGACAGGGTTCGGGGGCTTACAATGAGCAGTTCTTC,CASSGQGSGAYNEQFF,TRBV2,TRBJ2-1,NA,NA
TGCGCCAGCTCGGACAACCTCGAGCAGTACTTC,CASSDNLEQYF,TRBV10-1,TRBJ2-7,NA,few
TGTGCCAGCAGCGTCGCAGGGGACCGACGAGTTTTCTTT,CASSVAGDRRVFF,TRBV7-9,TRBJ1-1,NA,NA
TGTGCCAGCAGTGTTACACTATCCTACGAGCAGTACTTC,CASSVTLSYEQYF,TRBV6-1,TRBJ2-7,NA,NA
TGTGCCAGTAAGGACAGAGACTATGGCTACACCTTC,CASKDRDYGYTF,TRBV19,TRBJ1-2,NA,few
TGTGCCAGCAGCGTAGGAGGGTTATTGAACGAGCAGTACTTC,CASSVGGLLNEQYF,TRBV9,TRBJ2-7,NA,NA
TGTGCCAGCAGCGTAGAAGGGAGTGGGTACGATGAGCAGTTCTTC,CASSVEGSGYDEQFF,TRBV9,TRBJ2-1,NA,NA
TGTGCCAGCAGCTTAGGCTTGGGACAGGGGGTCGACGAGCAGTACTTC,CASSLGLGQGVDEQYF,TRBV13,TRBJ2-7,TRBD1,NA
TGTGCCAGCAGCTTGGATGGAGGGGGCAATTCACCCCTCCACTTT,CASSLDGGGNSPLHF,TRBV5-4,TRBJ1-6,TRBD1,NA
TGCGCCAGCAGCTTACAGCCACTAGCGACGAACACCGGGGAGCTGTTTTTT,CASSLQPLATNTGELFF,TRBV5-1,TRBJ2-2,TRBD2,NA
TGTGCCAGCACCCGGCAGACCCGGGATCAGCCCCAGCATTTT,CASTRQTRDQPQHF,TRBV28,TRBJ1-5,NA,NA
TGTGCCAGCAGCGTAGCGGCGGCTAACTATGGCTACACCTTC,CASSVAAANYGYTF,TRBV9,TRBJ1-2,NA,NA